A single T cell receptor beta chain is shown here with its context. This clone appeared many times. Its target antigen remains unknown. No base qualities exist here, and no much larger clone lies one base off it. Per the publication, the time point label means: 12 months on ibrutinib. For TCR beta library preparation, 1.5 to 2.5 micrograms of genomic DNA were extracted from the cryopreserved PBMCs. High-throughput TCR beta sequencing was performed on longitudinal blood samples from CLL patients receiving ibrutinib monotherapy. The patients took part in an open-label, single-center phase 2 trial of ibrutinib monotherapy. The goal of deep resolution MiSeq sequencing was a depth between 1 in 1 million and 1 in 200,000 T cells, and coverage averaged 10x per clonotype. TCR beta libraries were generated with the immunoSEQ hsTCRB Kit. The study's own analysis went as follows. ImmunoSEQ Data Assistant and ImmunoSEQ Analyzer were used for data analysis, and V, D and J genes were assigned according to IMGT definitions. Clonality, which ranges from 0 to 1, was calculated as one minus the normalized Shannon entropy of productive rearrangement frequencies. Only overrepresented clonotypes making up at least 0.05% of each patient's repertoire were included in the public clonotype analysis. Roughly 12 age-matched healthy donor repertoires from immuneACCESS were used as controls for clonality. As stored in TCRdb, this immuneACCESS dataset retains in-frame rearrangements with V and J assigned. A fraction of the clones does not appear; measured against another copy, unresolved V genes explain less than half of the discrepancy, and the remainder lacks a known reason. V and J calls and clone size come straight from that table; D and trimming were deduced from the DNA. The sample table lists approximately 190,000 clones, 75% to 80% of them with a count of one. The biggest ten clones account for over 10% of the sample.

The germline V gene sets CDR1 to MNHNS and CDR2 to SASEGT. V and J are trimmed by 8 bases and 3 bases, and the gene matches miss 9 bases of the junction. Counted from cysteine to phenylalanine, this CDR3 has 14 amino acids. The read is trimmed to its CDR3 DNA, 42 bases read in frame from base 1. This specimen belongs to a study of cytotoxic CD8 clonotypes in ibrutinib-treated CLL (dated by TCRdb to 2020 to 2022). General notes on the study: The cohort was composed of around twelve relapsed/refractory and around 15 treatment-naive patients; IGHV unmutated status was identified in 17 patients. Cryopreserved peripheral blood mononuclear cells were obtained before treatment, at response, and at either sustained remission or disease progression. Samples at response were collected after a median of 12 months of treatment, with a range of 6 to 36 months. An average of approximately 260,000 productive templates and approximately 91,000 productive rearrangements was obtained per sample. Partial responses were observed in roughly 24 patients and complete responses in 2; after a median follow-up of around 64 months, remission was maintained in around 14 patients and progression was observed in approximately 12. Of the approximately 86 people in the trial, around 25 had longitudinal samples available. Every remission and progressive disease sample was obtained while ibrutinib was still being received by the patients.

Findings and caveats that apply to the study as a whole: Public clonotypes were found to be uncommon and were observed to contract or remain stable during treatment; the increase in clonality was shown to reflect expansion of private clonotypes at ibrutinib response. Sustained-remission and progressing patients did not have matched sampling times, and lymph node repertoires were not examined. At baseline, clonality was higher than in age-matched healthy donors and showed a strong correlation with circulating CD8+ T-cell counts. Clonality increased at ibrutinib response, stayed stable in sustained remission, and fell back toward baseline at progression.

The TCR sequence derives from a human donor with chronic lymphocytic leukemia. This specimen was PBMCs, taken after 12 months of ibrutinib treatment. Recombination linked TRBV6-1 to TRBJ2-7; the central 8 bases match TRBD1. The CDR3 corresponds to CASGQGPSSYEQYF. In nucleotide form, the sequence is TGTGCCAGCGGACAGGGTCCGAGCAGCTACGAGCAGTACTTC.